The 20 T cell receptor beta chains presented below share a single source sample, sequenced in a study of cytomegalovirus exposure and HLA in healthy donors. The PCR employed 60 Vbeta primers together with 13 Jbeta primers. Sequenced by immunoSEQ multiplex PCR; TCRdb stores in-frame clones only, minus some. The data hold 150,000 or so clones, with about 79% observed a single time. Material: PBMCs. Receptors originate from a male donor in good health and CMV-seronegative.

This clone has a handful of counts. CDR3 nucleotides: TGCGCCAGCAGCTTGGGCGGGACAGGGTGGTACGAGCAGTACTTC. Amino acids: CASSLGGTGWYEQYF. The chain uses TRBV5-1 and TRBJ2-7; 9 bases map to TRBD1. Trimming took 0 bases from V and 4 from J; bases not matched to a gene: 5. Germline CDR1 reads SGHRS; CDR2 reads YFSETQ. This CDR3 is 15 amino acids long.

V gene TRBV4-2 combines with J gene TRBJ1-3; 7 nucleotides match TRBD1. Looked up from germline, CDR1 is LGHNA and CDR2 is YNFKEQ. V was pared by 0 bases and J by 2 bases, with 7 bases of the junction left unmatched. This CDR3 has 17 residues. The DNA of the CDR3 is TGTGCCAGCAGCCAAGAGTATGGCAGGGGGGCTGGAAACACCATATATTTT. As protein: CASSQEYGRGAGNTIYF.

The rearrangement links TRBV11-2 to TRBJ2-2, with 8 positions matching TRBD2. The germline gives CDR1 SGHAT, CDR2 FQNNGV. V shed 2 bases and J 0 bases; nucleotides not matched to a gene: 2. This CDR3 has 16 residues. The CDR3 region is CASSLQAGANTGELFF. CDR3 in DNA: TGTGCCAGCAGCTTACAAGCGGGGGCGAACACCGGGGAGCTGTTTTTT. The complete variable domain, with remaining parts taken from reference TRBV11-2 and TRBJ2-2, reads EAGVAQSPRYKIIEKRQSVAFWCNPISGHATLYWYQQILGQGPKLLIQFQNNGVVDDSQLPKDRFSAERLKGVDSTLKIQPAKLEDSAVYLCASSLQAGANTGELFFGEGSRLTVL.

This clone appeared a single time. As DNA, the CDR3 is TGCGCCAGCAGCTTGGGACTAGCGGGGGGAAGAACTAGCACAGATACGCAGTATTTT. This gives the protein CASSLGLAGGRTSTDTQYF. The genes are TRBV5-1 and TRBJ2-3; 13 positions agree with TRBD2. V was pared by 0 bases and J by 0 bases, with 7 bases of the junction left unmatched. Germline loops: CDR1 SGHRS, CDR2 YFSETQ. CDR3 length: 19 residues.

On this clone: This sample includes further DNA sequences coding for the same CDR3. The genes are TRBV6-5 and TRBJ2-2; TRBD1 matches at 7 bases. The CDR3 has 13 residues. Looked up from germline, CDR1 is MNHEY and CDR2 is SVGAGI. With V trimmed by 10 bases and J by 6 bases, 8 bases remained unmatched. The CDR3 nucleotides are TGTGCCACCACGACAGGGTCAGCCGGGGAGCTGTTTTTT. Amino acid sequence: CATTTGSAGELFF.

This chain uses TRBV5-6 with TRBJ2-3; 8 nucleotides align to TRBD2. V shed 0 bases and J 5 bases; nucleotides not matched to a gene: 11. The CDR3 is 17 residues long. Germline CDR1 reads SGHDT; CDR2 reads YYEEEE. Here the CDR3 DNA reads TGTGCCAGCAGCTTGGATGCCCAGGCGGGAGGAAAAGATACGCAGTATTTT. This translates into CASSLDAQAGGKDTQYF.

The rearrangement joins TRBV29-1 to TRBJ1-3; the D gene is possibly TRBD1 (5 bases). V was trimmed by 7 bases and J by 0 bases, leaving 7 bases between them. There are 12 residues in the CDR3. Germline CDR1 SQVTM, CDR2 ANQGSEA. The CDR3 DNA reads as TGCAGCGGACAGAGCTCTGGAAACACCATATATTTT. This gives the protein CSGQSSGNTIYF.

This clone has a single count. The chain recombines TRBV6-1 with TRBJ1-1; 7 nucleotides match TRBD1. CDR1 and CDR2 from the germline V gene are MNHNS and SASEGT. Trimming took 3 bases from V and 4 from J; bases not matched to a gene: 8. This CDR3 has 15 residues. CDR3 sequence: CASSEQTGSVTEAFF. CDR3 in DNA: TGTGCCAGCAGTGAGCAGACAGGGTCGGTCACTGAAGCTTTCTTT.

The rearrangement links TRBV30 to TRBJ2-1; weak D call: TRBD2 (5 bases). Trimming took off 0 bases at V and 3 bases at J, with 9 bases between the two ends. The CDR3 runs to 14 residues. Germline CDR1 is GTSNPN and CDR2 is SVGIG (reference sequence). CDR3 nucleotide sequence: TGTGCCTGGAGTGTGGGAGTCCGCTACAATGAGCAGTTCTTC. Translated, it gives CAWSVGVRYNEQFF.

The gene calls are TRBV7-9 and TRBJ2-1, with D possibly being TRBD1 (6 bases). V dropped 0 bases and J dropped 7 bases, with 10 bases sitting between them. Germline V gene data show CDR1 as SEHNR and CDR2 as FQNEAQ (reference sequence). This CDR3 spans 14 amino acids. Here the CDR3 reads CASSLAGGGNEQFF. CDR3 in DNA: TGTGCCAGCAGCTTAGCTGGGGGCGGGAATGAGCAGTTCTTC.

The table lists this clone with a few counts. This sequence joins TRBV27 and TRBJ2-2; 9 bases map to TRBD2. V lost 0 bases, J lost 5 bases, and 1 base stayed unmatched. CDR3 length equals 15 residues. In germline, CDR1 is MNHEY, CDR2 SMNVEV (reference sequence). The CDR3 loop is CASSLSAGGTGELFF. CDR3 in DNA: TGTGCCAGCAGTTTATCGGCGGGAGGGACCGGGGAGCTGTTTTTT.

This clone was picked up one time. This sequence joins TRBV11-2 and TRBJ2-7; D is unresolved. The CDR3 is 13 residues long. The germline gives CDR1 SGHAT, CDR2 FQNNGV. V gave up 4 bases and J gave up 4 bases, with 11 bases separating them. CDR3 sequence reads: CASSSPSRYEQYF. In DNA, the CDR3 is TGTGCCAGCAGCTCGCCCTCGAGGTACGAGCAGTACTTC. The full variable domain, rest sourced from reference TRBV11-2 and TRBJ2-7, is EAGVAQSPRYKIIEKRQSVAFWCNPISGHATLYWYQQILGQGPKLLIQFQNNGVVDDSQLPKDRFSAERLKGVDSTLKIQPAKLEDSAVYLCASSSPSRYEQYFGPGTRLTVT.

The sample holds one count of this clone. This sequence joins TRBV9 and TRBJ2-3, with D unresolved. The V end was cut by 0 bases, the J end by 0 bases, with 8 bases between. Germline-derived CDR1 and CDR2 are SGDLS and YYNGEE. This CDR3 is built from 15 residues. The CDR3 DNA follows: TGTGCCAGCAGCGTAGCCCCGACTAGCACAGATACGCAGTATTTT. Its protein product is CASSVAPTSTDTQYF.

The rearrangement links TRBV9 to TRBJ1-1; maybe TRBD1 (5 bases). Germline V CDR1 and CDR2: SGDLS, YYNGEE. V lost 0 bases and J lost 0, with 9 bases in between. This CDR3 comprises 15 residues. Here the CDR3 reads CASSVDPTVNTEAFF. In DNA form, the CDR3 reads TGTGCCAGCAGCGTAGACCCGACAGTGAACACTGAAGCTTTCTTT. The whole variable domain, filled in from reference TRBV9 and TRBJ1-1, reads DSGVTQTPKHLITATGQRVTLRCSPRSGDLSVYWYQQSLDQGLQFLIQYYNGEERAKGNILERFSAQQFPDLHSELNLSSLELGDSALYFCASSVDPTVNTEAFFGQGTRLTVV.

The rearrangement uses TRBV7-8 and TRBJ1-2; a possible D gene is TRBD1 (5 bases). Germline CDR1 is SGHVS and CDR2 is FQNEAQ. This CDR3 is built from 12 residues. The ends were cut back, 5 bases at V and 7 bases at J, with 11 bases in the middle. In DNA form, the CDR3 reads TGTGCCAGCAGCCCCGGGGGGGGTGGCTACACCTTC. This sequence encodes CASSPGGGGYTF.

V and J are TRBV2 and TRBJ1-2; TRBD1 aligns across 7 bases. Trimming removed 5 bases from V and 0 bases from J; junction bases left unmatched: 6. This CDR3 spans 15 amino acids. Germline V gives CDR1 SNHLY, CDR2 FYNNEI. The CDR3 loop reads CASSYRDRANYGYTF. In nucleotides, the CDR3 is TGTGCCAGCAGTTACCGGGACAGAGCTAACTATGGCTACACCTTC.

The rearrangement joins TRBV6-5 to TRBJ1-2; the match to TRBD1 covers 10 bases. The CDR3 contains 16 residues. Trimming took 1 base from V and 6 from J; bases not matched to a gene: 8. Looked up from germline, CDR1 is MNHEY and CDR2 is SVGAGI. This CDR3 is CASSYYGQGDQHGYTF. The DNA of the CDR3 is TGTGCCAGCAGTTACTATGGACAGGGGGATCAGCATGGCTACACCTTC.

This chain joins TRBV2 and TRBJ1-5; possible D gene TRBD1, 5 bases. The CDR3 contains 13 residues. Between the trimmed V and J ends, which lost 10 bases and 3 bases, there was a span of 13 bases. Germline loops: CDR1 SNHLY, CDR2 FYNNEI. CDR3 sequence reads: CATQSGYNQPQHF. The CDR3 DNA sequence: TGTGCCACCCAGTCAGGGTACAATCAGCCCCAGCATTTT.

This chain joins TRBV11-3 and TRBJ1-1; 7 bases match TRBD1. With 0 bases clipped from V and 4 bases from J, the junction kept 5 bases outside the gene matches. The CDR3 is 15 amino acids. Germline V CDR1 and CDR2: SGHNT, YENEEA. CDR3 loop: CASSLEDRAGTEAFF. The CDR3 region has the DNA TGTGCCAGCAGCTTAGAAGACAGGGCTGGCACTGAAGCTTTCTTT.

This chain links TRBV5-8 with TRBJ1-4; 8 bases map to TRBD1. CDR3 length equals 15 residues. With V trimmed by 4 bases and J by 4 bases, 6 bases remained unmatched. Germline values: CDR1 SGHTS, CDR2 YDEGEE. In DNA, the CDR3 is TGTGCCAGCAGCCCAGGGGGCCGGCTTAATGAAAAACTGTTTTTT. Translating gives CASSPGGRLNEKLFF.